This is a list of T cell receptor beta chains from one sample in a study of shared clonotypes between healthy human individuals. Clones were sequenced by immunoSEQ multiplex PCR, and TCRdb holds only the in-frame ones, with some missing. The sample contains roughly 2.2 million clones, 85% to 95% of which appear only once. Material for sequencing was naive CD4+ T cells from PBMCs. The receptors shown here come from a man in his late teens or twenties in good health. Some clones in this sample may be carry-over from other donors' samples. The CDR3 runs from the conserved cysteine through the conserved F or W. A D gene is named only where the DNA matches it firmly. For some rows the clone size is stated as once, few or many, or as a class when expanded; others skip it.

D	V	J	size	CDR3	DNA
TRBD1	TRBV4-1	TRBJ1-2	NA	CASSQTTGDGYTF	TGCGCCAGCAGCCAGACGACAGGGGATGGCTACACCTTC
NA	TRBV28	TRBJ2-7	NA	CASSLLPGYEQYF	TGTGCCAGCAGCCTACTACCCGGGTACGAGCAGTACTTC
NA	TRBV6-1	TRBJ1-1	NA	CASSAPRGAAMNTEAFF	TGTGCCAGCAGTGCCCCCCGGGGGGCCGCTATGAACACTGAAGCTTTCTTT
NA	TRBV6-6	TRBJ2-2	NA	CASSTDSGFTGELFF	TGTGCCAGCAGTACGGACTCGGGGTTCACCGGGGAGCTGTTTTTT
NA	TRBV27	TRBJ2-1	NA	CASSLRVAGNEQFF	TGTGCCAGCAGTTTAAGGGTCGCGGGCAATGAGCAGTTCTTC
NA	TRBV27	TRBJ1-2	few	CASSPGSFYGYTF	TGTGCCAGCAGTCCCGGGTCTTTCTATGGCTACACCTTC
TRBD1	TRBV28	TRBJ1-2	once	CASSPSGRGRGYTF	TGTGCCAGCAGCCCCTCGGGGAGGGGGCGCGGCTACACCTTC
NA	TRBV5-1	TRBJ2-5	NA	CASKGGLSHETQYF	TGCGCCAGCAAGGGGGGCTTATCCCACGAGACCCAGTACTTC
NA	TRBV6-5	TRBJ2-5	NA	CASRWGAQETQYF	TGTGCCAGTAGATGGGGGGCCCAAGAGACCCAGTACTTC
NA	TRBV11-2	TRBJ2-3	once	CATTGADTQYF	TGTGCCACCACTGGGGCAGATACGCAGTATTTT
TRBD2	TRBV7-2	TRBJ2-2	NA	CASSFRLAGTGELFF	TGTGCCAGCAGCTTTAGACTAGCGGGCACCGGGGAGCTGTTTTTT
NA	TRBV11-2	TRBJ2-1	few	CASSLGGGAPSNEQFF	TGTGCCAGCAGTTTGGGGGGCGGAGCCCCGTCCAATGAGCAGTTCTTC
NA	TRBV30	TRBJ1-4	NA	CAWKLRGEKLFF	TGTGCCTGGAAGCTGAGAGGGGAAAAACTGTTTTTT
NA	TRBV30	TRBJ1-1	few	CAVERGNTEAFF	TGTGCTGTGGAGCGAGGGAACACTGAAGCTTTCTTT
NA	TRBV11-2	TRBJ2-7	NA	CASRVSSLEQYF	TGTGCCAGCAGGGTAAGCTCCCTCGAGCAGTACTTC
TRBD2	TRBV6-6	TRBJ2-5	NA	CASSPSRGATQYF	TGTGCCAGCAGCCCCTCGCGGGGGGCGACCCAGTACTTC
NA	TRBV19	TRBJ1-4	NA	CASSIAAGYEKLFF	TGTGCCAGTAGTATCGCGGCAGGGTACGAAAAACTGTTTTTT
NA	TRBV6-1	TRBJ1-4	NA	CASSEVADEKLFF	TGTGCCAGCAGTGAAGTCGCCGATGAAAAACTGTTTTTT
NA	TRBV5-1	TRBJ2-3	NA	CASSLGRGSSTDTQYF	TGCGCCAGCAGCCTGGGACGCGGCTCTAGCACAGATACGCAGTATTTT
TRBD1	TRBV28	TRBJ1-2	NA	CASSFPGQGGYGYTF	TGTGCCAGCAGTTTCCCGGGACAGGGGGGCTATGGCTACACCTTC
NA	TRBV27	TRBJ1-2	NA	CASSLQYGQVGGYTF	TGTGCCAGCAGTCTCCAGTATGGGCAGGTGGGTGGCTACACCTTC
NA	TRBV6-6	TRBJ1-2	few	CASSFRQAGGYTF	TGTGCCAGCAGTTTTCGACAGGCGGGTGGCTACACCTTC
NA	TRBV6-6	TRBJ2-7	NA	CASYPHSPPYEQYF	TGTGCCAGCTATCCACATTCCCCCCCCTACGAGCAGTACTTC
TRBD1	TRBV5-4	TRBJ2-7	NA	CASSTGQGRYEQYF	TGTGCCAGCAGCACTGGACAGGGGCGCTACGAGCAGTACTTC
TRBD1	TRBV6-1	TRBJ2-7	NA	CASSRGQGNREQYF	TGTGCCAGCAGTAGGGGACAGGGGAATCGGGAGCAGTACTTC
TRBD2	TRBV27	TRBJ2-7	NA	CASTLSGGGSYEQYF	TGTGCCAGCACCTTAAGCGGGGGAGGCTCCTACGAGCAGTACTTC
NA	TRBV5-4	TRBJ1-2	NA	CASSLGKGGGYTF	TGTGCCAGCAGCTTAGGAAAGGGCGGAGGCTACACCTTC